This T cell receptor beta chain was observed in a study of shared clonotypes between healthy human individuals. Some 29,000 T cell genomes (roughly 220 ng DNA) went into each sorted-subset replicate. TCRdb's copy holds only in-frame clones and misses some; the assay was immunoSEQ multiplex PCR. This sample has roughly 1,500,000 clones, with 98% found just once. The CDR3 extends over 15 amino acids. The germline V gene encodes CDR1 MNHEY and CDR2 SVGAGI. Trimming cost V 3 bases and J 0 bases; bases outside gene matches: 4. As to this clone: Antigen specificity is unknown. Within the sample, other DNA sequences also encode this same CDR3.

There were no recent acute infections or vaccinations among the donors, who were healthy HIV-negative adults. Study conclusions and caveats: Memory subsets generally showed lower estimated richness than naive subsets. Since donors were few, the genetic and exposure-history diversity represented was limited.

Sequenced material: naive CD4+ T cells sorted from blood. Subset indicated: CD45RA+ positively selected. The source is a man under 40 in good health. This chain uses TRBV6-5 with TRBJ2-7; 8 bases agree with TRBD2. CDR3 protein: CASSYVAGGSYEQYF. The CDR3 nucleotides read TGTGCCAGCAGTTATGTGGCGGGAGGCTCCTACGAGCAGTACTTC.